This T cell receptor beta chain comes out of a study of human T cells and chemical hapten exposure. Time point noted: pre-sensitization, week 0. Treatment specified: therapeutic diphenylcyclopropenone sensitization with weekly scalp DPC. In this sample, this clonotype turned up many times. The CDR3 totals 13 residues. CDR1 is MNHEY and CDR2 is SMNVEV in the germline V gene (reference sequence). V lost 3 bases and J lost 8, with 11 bases in between. Using its own MiXCR run on the RACE reads, TCRdb lists one record per CDR3 protein. The sample has approximately 320,000 distinct CDR3 sequences, around 5.5% seen once; the top ten hold more than 8%.

The V and J genes are TRBV27 and TRBJ2-1; unclear D gene. This sequence was found in a woman between 18 and 29 years old with alopecia areata. Some clones in this sample may be carry-over from other donors' samples. The specimen comprised whole blood, sampled in connection with sensitization to the hapten diphenylcyclopropenone (DPC). The chain's CDR3 is CASSFLPSHEQFF. The CDR3 nucleotides are TGTGCCAGCAGTTTTCTCCCCAGCCATGAGCAGTTCTTC.